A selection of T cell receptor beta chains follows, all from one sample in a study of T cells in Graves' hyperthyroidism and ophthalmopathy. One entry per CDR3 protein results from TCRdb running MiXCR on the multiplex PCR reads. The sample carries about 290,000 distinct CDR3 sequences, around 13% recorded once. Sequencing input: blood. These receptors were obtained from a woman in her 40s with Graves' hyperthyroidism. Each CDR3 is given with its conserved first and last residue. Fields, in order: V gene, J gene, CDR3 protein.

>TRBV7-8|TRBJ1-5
CASSFSGVSQPQHF
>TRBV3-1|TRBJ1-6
CASSSTEGSPLHF
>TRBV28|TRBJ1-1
CATLTGVNTEAFF
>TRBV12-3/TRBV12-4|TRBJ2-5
CASSLRRGQETQYF
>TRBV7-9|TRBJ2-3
CAGGQVTDTQYF
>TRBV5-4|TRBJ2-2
CASSWGVETGELFF
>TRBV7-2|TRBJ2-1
CASSTGLAGIFF
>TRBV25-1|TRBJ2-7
CASSEPTTGDYEQYF
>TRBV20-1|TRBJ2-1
CSARATSGSVEQFF
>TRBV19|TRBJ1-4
CASSPLPGQATTNEKLFF
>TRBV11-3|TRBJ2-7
CASSLGRKAYEQYF
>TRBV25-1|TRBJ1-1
CASSDLSRQNTEAFF
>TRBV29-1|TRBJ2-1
CSVEGPSGTRQGEQFF
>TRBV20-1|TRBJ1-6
CSARDSSGVYSPLHF
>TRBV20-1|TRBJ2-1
CSASKNGRSYNEQFF
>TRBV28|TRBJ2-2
CASSFGGAGLDTGELFF
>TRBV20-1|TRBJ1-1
CSARDARQGRSEAFF
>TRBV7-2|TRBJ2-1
CASSLGHLAGQFF
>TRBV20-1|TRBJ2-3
CSARDAVTSGRNPDTQYF
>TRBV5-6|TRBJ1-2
CASSPSAAHGYTF
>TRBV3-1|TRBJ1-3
CASSQGAFSGNTIYF
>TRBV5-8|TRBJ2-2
CASSRLAGGHNGELFF
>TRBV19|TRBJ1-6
CASSRQGVGNSPLHF
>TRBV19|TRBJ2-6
CASSISNFPGANVLTF
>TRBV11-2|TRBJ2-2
CASSASRGSYTGELFF
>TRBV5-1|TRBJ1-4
CASSLTRDGYEKLFF
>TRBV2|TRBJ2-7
CASRRAGQGAYEQYF
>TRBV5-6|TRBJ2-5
CASNWGTSGETQYF
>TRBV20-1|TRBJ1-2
CSAGGTGEVGYTF
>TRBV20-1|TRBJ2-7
CSGHDSLGSEQYF
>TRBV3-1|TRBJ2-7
CASSPGGLLAGDEQYF
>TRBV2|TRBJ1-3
CASSVQRFSGNTIYF
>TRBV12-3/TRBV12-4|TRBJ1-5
CASSPMGGRGQPQHF
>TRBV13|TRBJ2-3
CASSFLASAVDTQYF
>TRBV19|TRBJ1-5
CASSKVRGDQPQHF
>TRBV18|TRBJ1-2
CASSPESDSYGYTF
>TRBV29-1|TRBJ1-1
CSVVGAFHVPEAFF
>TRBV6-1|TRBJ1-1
CASLTQHTEAFF
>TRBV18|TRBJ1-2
CASRTGGLDYGYTF
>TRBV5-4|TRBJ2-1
CASSSNGPSGGYNEQFF
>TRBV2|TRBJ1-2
CASSRDRTNYGYTF
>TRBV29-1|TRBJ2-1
CSVAASGSNIYNEQFF
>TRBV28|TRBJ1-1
CASGTEDRVLGSEAFF
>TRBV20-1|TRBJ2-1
CSAYTSGNTNEQFF
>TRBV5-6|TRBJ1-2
CASSFTRNYGYTF